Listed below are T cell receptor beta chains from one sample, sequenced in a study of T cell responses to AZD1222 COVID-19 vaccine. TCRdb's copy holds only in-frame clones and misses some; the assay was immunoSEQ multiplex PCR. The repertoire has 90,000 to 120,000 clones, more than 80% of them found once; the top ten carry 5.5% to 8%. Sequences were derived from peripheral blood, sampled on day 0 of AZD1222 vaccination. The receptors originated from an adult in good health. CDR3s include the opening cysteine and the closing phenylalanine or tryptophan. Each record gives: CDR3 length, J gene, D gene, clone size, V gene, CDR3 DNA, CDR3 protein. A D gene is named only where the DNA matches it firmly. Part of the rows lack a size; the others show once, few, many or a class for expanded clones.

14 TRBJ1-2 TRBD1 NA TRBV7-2 TGTGCCAGCAGCTTAGGACAGGGAGAGTGGAGCTACACCTTC CASSLGQGEWSYTF
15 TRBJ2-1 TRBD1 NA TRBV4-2 TGTGCCAGCAGCCAGGGACAGGGGATCTACAATGAGCAGTTCTTC CASSQGQGIYNEQFF
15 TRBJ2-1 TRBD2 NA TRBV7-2 TGTGCCAGCAGCTTAGCGGTAGCGGGGAACAATGAGCAGTTCTTC CASSLAVAGNNEQFF
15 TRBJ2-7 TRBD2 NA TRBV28 TGTGCCAGCAGGTTCGGGACTAGCGGTGGGGGGGAGCAGTACTTC CASRFGTSGGGEQYF
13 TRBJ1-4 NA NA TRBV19 TGTGCCAGTAGCCGACAGGCTAATGAAAAACTGTTTTTT CASSRQANEKLFF
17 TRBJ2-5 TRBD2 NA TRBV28 TGTGCCAGCAGTTTATTTAGGGGAGCGGGAGGAAGAGAGACCCAGTACTTC CASSLFRGAGGRETQYF
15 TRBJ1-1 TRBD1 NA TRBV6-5 TGTGCCAGCAGTTACTCTATAACAGGGGACACTGAAGCTTTCTTT CASSYSITGDTEAFF
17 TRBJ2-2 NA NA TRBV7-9 TGTGCCAGCAGCTTAGTGGCTAACAGGGTGATCACCGGGGAGCTGTTTTTT CASSLVANRVITGELFF
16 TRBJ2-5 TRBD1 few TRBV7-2 TGTGCCAGCAGCTTATACGGGACAGGGCGACGAGAGACCCAGTACTTC CASSLYGTGRRETQYF
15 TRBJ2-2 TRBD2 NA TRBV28 TGTGCCAGCAGTTCCCCGACGGGGGGGCCCGGGGAGCTGTTTTTT CASSSPTGGPGELFF
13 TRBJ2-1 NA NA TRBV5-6 TGTGCCAGCAGCTGGGGACACTACAATGAGCAGTTCTTC CASSWGHYNEQFF
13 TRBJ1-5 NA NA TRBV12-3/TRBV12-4 TGTGCCAGCAGTGCTAATAGCAATCAGCCCCAGCATTTT CASSANSNQPQHF
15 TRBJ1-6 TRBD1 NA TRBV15 TGTGCCACCAGCACGGGACAGGCGGTCAATTCACCCCTCCACTTT CATSTGQAVNSPLHF
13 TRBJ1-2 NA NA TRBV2 TGTGCCAGCAGGCTTAAGGGATTGAGGGGCTACACCTTC CASRLKGLRGYTF
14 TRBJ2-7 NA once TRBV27 TGTGCCAGCAAAAAGGTTCAGTCAGGAGGATCGCAGTACTTC CASKKVQSGGSQYF
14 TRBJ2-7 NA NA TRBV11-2 TGTGCCAGCAGCTTAGATCAGAGGGGCCACGAGCAGTACTTC CASSLDQRGHEQYF
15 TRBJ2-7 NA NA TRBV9 TGTGCCAGCAGCGTAGGGCCCGGGGTTAGCTACGAGCAGTACTTC CASSVGPGVSYEQYF
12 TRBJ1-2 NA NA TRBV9 TGTGCCAGCAGCGGAACAGGGAGCGGCTACACCTTC CASSGTGSGYTF
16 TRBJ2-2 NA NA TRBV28 TGTGCCAGCACCCACGGGGGGACACGGAACACCGGGGAGCTGTTTTTT CASTHGGTRNTGELFF
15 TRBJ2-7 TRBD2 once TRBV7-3 TGTGCCAGCAGCTTCAATGGGGGGGAGCACGACGAGCAGTACTTC CASSFNGGEHDEQYF
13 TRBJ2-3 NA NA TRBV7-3 TGTGCCAGCAGCCCCCCGGGGGCAGATACGCAGTATTTT CASSPPGADTQYF
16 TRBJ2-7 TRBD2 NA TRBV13 TGTGCCAGCAGCTTAGATCGACTAGCGGGAGGCGTCGAGCAGTACTTC CASSLDRLAGGVEQYF
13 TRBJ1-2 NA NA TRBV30 TGTGCCTGGAGTGTGACTGTCGGCTATGGCTACACCTTC CAWSVTVGYGYTF
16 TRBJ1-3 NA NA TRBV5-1 TGCGCCAGCAGCTTGGCTGGGGTGAGCTCTGGAAACACCATATATTTT CASSLAGVSSGNTIYF
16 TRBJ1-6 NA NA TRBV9 TGTGCCAGCAGCGTAGATGGGAGGCCCTATAATTCACCCCTCCACTTT CASSVDGRPYNSPLHF
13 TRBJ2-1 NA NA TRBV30 TGTGCCTGGAGTGTGGGCTCTTACAATGAGCAGTTCTTC CAWSVGSYNEQFF
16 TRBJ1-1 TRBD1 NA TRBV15 TGTGCCACCAGCCCGGCAGGGGGTAGGATGAACACTGAAGCTTTCTTT CATSPAGGRMNTEAFF
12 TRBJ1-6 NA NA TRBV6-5 TGTGCCAGCATTTCAGGGAACTCACCCCTCCACTTT CASISGNSPLHF
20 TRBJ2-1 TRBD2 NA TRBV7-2 TGTGCCAGCAGCTTAGCGCCGGGACTAGCGGGAGGACGACAAAGGAATGAGCAGTTCTTC CASSLAPGLAGGRQRNEQFF
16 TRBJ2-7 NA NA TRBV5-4 TGTGCCAGCGGACCTATTAGCAGTGGTAGATTGTCCGAGCAGTACTTC CASGPISSGRLSEQYF
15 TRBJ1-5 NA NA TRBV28 TGTGCCAGCAGTTTCAAGTCGGGGGGGAGGCAGCCCCAGCATTTT CASSFKSGGRQPQHF
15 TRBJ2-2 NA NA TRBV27 TGTGCCAGCAGTTTGCGGACTACGAACACCGGGGAGCTGTTTTTT CASSLRTTNTGELFF
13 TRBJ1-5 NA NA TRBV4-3 TGCGCCAGCAGCCAAGGGGATAGGAAGCCCCAGCATTTT CASSQGDRKPQHF